The 3 T cell receptor beta chains given below trace back to one sample, sequenced in a study of chemoradiotherapy in HPV16-positive cancers. Clones were read by immunoSEQ multiplex PCR, and TCRdb kept only the in-frame ones, dropping some. The sample includes 65,000 to 80,000 clones, around nine tenths of them seen just once. Sequencing was performed on blood, taken from a patient who underwent chemoradiotherapy. Receptor source: a human donor with HPV-associated anogenital cancer.

V is TRBV6-1 and J is TRBJ2-3; no reliable D call. The CDR3 extends over 13 amino acids. Germline V CDR1 and CDR2: MNHNS, SASEGT. The V end lost 3 bases, the J end lost 3 bases, and 7 bases lay between the germline ends. CDR3 protein: CASSDLGTDTQYF. In DNA form, the CDR3 reads TGTGCCAGCAGTGATCTCGGGACAGATACGCAGTATTTT.

This clone appeared a few times. This chain uses TRBV4-1 with TRBJ2-4; 10 nucleotides agree with TRBD1. The CDR3 loop spans 19 amino acids. With 0 bases clipped from V and 6 bases from J, the junction kept 14 bases outside the gene matches. From germline, CDR1 is MGHRA and CDR2 YSYEKL. In nucleotides, the CDR3 is TGCGCCAGCAGCCAAGATTTCATCTGGGGACAGGGGATCGGAAACATTCAGTACTTC. Its protein is CASSQDFIWGQGIGNIQYF.

The chain links TRBV9 to TRBJ2-3; 11 bases match TRBD2. The CDR3 length is 16 residues. Germline-derived CDR1 and CDR2 are SGDLS and YYNGEE. V gave up 0 bases and J gave up 4 bases; unmatched junction bases: 4. CDR3 bases: TGTGCCAGCAGCGTAGCTAGCGGGGGGATGGCAGATACGCAGTATTTT. It yields the protein CASSVASGGMADTQYF.